Below, 5 T cell receptor beta chains from the same sample are listed, as sequenced in a study of lymphopenia after photon versus proton radiotherapy. Using immunoSEQ multiplex PCR, the repertoire was profiled, and TCRdb retains in-frame clones only, with some absent. The sample contains about 83,000 clones, over 70% of which appear only once. The material sequenced was peripheral blood, taken from a patient treated with proton-based radiotherapy. Every receptor here comes from a man aged 55 to 70 with pancreatic cancer.

This clone was detected once. This sequence joins TRBV6-6 and TRBJ2-6; no definite D call. The ends were cut back, 2 bases at V and 2 bases at J, with 7 bases in the middle. The CDR3 spans 15 residues. In germline, CDR1 is MNHNY, CDR2 SVGAGI (reference sequence). The CDR3 bases are TGTGCCAGCAGTTACAGCCAGACTGGGGCCAACGTCCTGACTTTC. This gives the protein CASSYSQTGANVLTF.

V usage is TRBV7-8 and J usage is TRBJ2-3; 15 positions agree with TRBD2. CDR3 size: 19 residues. Losses at the gene ends were 1 base for V and 5 bases for J; bases not matched to a gene: 10. In germline, CDR1 is SGHVS, CDR2 FQNEAQ. The DNA for the CDR3 is TGTGCCAGCAGCTTAGTAGGAGGACTAGCGGGAGGGCGTCGAGATACGCAGTATTTT. It specifies CASSLVGGLAGGRRDTQYF.

This sequence joins TRBV11-2 and TRBJ1-2; 10 nucleotides align to TRBD1. V was clipped by 4 bases and J by 3 bases; unmatched bases: 5. Germline loops: CDR1 SGHAT, CDR2 FQNNGV. The CDR3 covers 15 residues. CDR3 in amino acids: CASSSGQGTDYGYTF. For the CDR3, the DNA is TGTGCCAGCAGCTCGGGACAGGGGACGGACTATGGCTACACCTTC.

The chain is built from TRBV7-9 and TRBJ2-7; D is ambiguous. The V and J ends lost 2 bases and 3 bases respectively, with 8 bases between them. From germline, CDR1 is SEHNR and CDR2 FQNEAQ (reference sequence). The CDR3 sequence is 13 residues long. The DNA of the CDR3 is TGTGCCAGCAGCTTACACAGTTACTACGAGCAGTACTTC. Protein product: CASSLHSYYEQYF.

The chain is built from TRBV11-3 and TRBJ1-1, with TRBD1 as a possible D gene (5 bases). V was clipped by 1 base and J by 4 bases, with 10 bases between them. Per germline, CDR1 SGHNT and CDR2 YENEEA. The length of the CDR3 is 14 residues. The CDR3 nucleotides read TGTGCCAGCAGCTTAGGTGGGGGAAGCACTGAAGCTTTCTTT. Translated, it gives CASSLGGGSTEAFF.